This T cell receptor beta chain derives from a study of T cell responses to AZD1222 COVID-19 vaccine. TCRdb's table, derived via immunoSEQ multiplex PCR, lists solely in-frame clones and lacks some. The repertoire holds some 200,000 clones, with roughly 93% as singletons. There are 14 residues in the CDR3. Trimming took 5 bases from V and 3 from J; bases not matched to a gene: 7. Germline lookup yields CDR1 MNHEY and CDR2 SVGAGI. Sequenced here: peripheral blood, sampled on day 0 of AZD1222 vaccination. The chain couples TRBV6-5 to TRBJ2-7; 7 bases are shared with TRBD1. This TCR came from an adult in good health. DNA for the CDR3: TGTGCCAGCAGTCAAACAGGGGATTACTACGAGCAGTACTTC. This gives the protein CASSQTGDYYEQYF.